This paragraph reports one TCR beta chain. The CDR3 loop spans 14 amino acids. Trimming removed 1 base at V and 6 bases at J, with 11 bases between. CDR1 and CDR2 (germline): SGHRS, YFSETQ. Participant-reported clinical history was the basis for cohort assignment. In the original processing: Nucleated cell number was recorded as an estimate derived from reference gene primer amplification. The repertoire was sequenced with immunoSEQ multiplex PCR; TCRdb's copy has only in-frame clones and lacks some. V and J calls and clone size are as listed in that table; D and trimming were resolved from the DNA. The data show 250,000 or so clones, about 90% seen once. This specimen comes from a study of blood T cell repertoires in COVID-19. Study-wide context: The samples span acute and convalescent COVID-19 from the United States, Italy and Spain.

Sequences were obtained from PBMCs or T cells enriched from blood (not recorded which). The TCR comes from a man aged 50 to 60 who had been exposed to COVID-19. V and J are TRBV5-1 and TRBJ2-1; D not resolved. CDR3 sequence (DNA): TGCGCCAGCAGCTTGATATCGAGCCGCAATGAGCAGTTCTTC. Its translation: CASSLISSRNEQFF.